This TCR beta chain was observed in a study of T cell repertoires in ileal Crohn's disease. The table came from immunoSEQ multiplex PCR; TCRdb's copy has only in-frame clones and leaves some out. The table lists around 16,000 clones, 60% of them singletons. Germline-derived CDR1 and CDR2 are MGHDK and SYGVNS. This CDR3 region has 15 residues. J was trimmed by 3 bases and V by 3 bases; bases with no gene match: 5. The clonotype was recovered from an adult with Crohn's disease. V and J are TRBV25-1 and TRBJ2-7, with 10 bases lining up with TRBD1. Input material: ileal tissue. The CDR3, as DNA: TGTGCCAGCAGTGATCCGGACAGGGGGTTCTACGAGCAGTACTTC. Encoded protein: CASSDPDRGFYEQYF.